This note documents a single TCR beta chain sequence. Its antigen is not identified. Sample time point: week 5, during vaccination. Vaccination used 300 ug of mutant IDH1 20-mer peptide per dose, with topical imiquimod. The data are from a study of a mutant IDH1 vaccine in newly diagnosed glioma. Study overall: Across weeks 1, 3, 5, 7, 11, 15, 19 and 23, patients received a vaccination each time, eight in all. Vaccine dosing followed radiotherapy by 4-6 weeks, or accompanied temozolomide cycles.

The germline V gene has CDR1 SGHTA and CDR2 FQGNSA. V lost 0 bases to trimming and J lost 2 bases, with 4 bases between them. CDR3 length equals 13 residues. Sequenced by immunoSEQ multiplex PCR; TCRdb stores in-frame clones only, minus some. The sample lists 45,000 to 60,000 clones, about three quarters occurring once. The input for sequencing was PBMCs, taken from a glioma patient whose treatment included an IDH1 peptide vaccine. The TCR was taken from a man aged 45-65 years with glioma. The chain links TRBV7-2 to TRBJ2-5; D is unclear. CDR3 region: CASSLARQETQYF. CDR3 sequence (DNA): TGTGCCAGCAGCTTAGCCCGGCAAGAGACCCAGTACTTC.